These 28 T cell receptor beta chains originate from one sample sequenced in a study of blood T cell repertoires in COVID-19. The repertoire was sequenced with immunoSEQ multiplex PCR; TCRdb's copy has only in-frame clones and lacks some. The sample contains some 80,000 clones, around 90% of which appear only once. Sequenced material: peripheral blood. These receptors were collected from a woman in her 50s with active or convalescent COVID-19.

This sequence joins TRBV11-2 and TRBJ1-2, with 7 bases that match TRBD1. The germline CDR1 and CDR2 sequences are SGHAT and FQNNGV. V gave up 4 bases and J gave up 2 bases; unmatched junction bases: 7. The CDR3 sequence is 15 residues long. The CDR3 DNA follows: TGTGCCAGCAGCTCCCGACAGGGAGGAAACTATGGCTACACCTTC. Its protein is CASSSRQGGNYGYTF.

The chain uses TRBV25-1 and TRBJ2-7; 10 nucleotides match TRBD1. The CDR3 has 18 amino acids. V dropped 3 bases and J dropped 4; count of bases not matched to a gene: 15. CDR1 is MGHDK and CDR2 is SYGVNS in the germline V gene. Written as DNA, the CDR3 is TGTGCCAGCAGTGACAACCGCGAGGAGGGACAGGGGAGATACGAGCAGTACTTC. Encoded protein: CASSDNREEGQGRYEQYF.

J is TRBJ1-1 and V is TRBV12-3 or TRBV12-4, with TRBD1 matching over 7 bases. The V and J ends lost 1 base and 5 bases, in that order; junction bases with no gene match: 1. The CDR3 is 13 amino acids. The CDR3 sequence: CASSLGTGTEAFF. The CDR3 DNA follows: TGTGCCAGCAGTTTAGGGACAGGTACTGAAGCTTTCTTT.

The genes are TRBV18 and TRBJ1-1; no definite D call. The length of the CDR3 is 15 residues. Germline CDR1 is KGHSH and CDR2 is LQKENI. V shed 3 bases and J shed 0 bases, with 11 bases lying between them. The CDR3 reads CASSPQNYMNTEAFF. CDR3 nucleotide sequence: TGTGCCAGCTCACCGCAGAACTATATGAACACTGAAGCTTTCTTT. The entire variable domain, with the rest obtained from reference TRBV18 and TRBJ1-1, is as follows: NAGVMQNPRHLVRRRGQEARLRCSPMKGHSHVYWYRQLPEEGLKFMVYLQKENIIDESGMPKERFSAEFPKEGPSILRIQQVVRGDSAAYFCASSPQNYMNTEAFFGQGTRLTVV.

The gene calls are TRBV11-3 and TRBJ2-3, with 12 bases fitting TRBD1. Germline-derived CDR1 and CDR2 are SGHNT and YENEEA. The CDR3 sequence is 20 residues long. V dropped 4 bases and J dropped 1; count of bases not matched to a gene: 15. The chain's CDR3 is CASSSGPGQGARVGTDTQYF. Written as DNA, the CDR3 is TGTGCCAGCAGCTCCGGGCCGGGACAGGGGGCTCGAGTGGGCACAGATACGCAGTATTTT.

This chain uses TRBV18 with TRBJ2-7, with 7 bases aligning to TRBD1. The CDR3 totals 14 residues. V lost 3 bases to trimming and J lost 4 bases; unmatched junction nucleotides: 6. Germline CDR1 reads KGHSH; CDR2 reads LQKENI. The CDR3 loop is CASSPGQTSYEQYF. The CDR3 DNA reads TGTGCCAGCTCACCGGGACAGACTTCATACGAGCAGTACTTC.

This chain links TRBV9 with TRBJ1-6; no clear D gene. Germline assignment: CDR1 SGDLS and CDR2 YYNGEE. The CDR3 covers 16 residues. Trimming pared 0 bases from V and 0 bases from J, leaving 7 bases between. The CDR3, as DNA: TGTGCCAGCAGCGTAGAACGGAGCTCCTATAATTCACCCCTCCACTTT. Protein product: CASSVERSSYNSPLHF.

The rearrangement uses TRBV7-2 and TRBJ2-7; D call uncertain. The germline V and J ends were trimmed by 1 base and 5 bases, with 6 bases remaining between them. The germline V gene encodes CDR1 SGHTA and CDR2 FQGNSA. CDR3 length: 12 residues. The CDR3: CASSLGVDEQYF. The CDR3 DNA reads TGTGCCAGCAGCTTAGGAGTTGACGAGCAGTACTTC. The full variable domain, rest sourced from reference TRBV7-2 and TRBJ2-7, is GAGVSQSPSNKVTEKGKDVELRCDPISGHTALYWYRQSLGQGLEFLIYFQGNSAPDKSGLPSDRFSAERTGGSVSTLTIQRTQQEDSAVYLCASSLGVDEQYFGPGTRLTVT.

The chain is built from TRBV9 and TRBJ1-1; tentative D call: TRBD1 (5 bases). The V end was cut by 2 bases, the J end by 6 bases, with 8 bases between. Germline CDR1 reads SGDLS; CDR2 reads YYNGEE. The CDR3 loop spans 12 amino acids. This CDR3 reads CASSVPGSEAFF. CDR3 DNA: TGTGCCAGCAGCGTTCCAGGGTCTGAAGCTTTCTTT.

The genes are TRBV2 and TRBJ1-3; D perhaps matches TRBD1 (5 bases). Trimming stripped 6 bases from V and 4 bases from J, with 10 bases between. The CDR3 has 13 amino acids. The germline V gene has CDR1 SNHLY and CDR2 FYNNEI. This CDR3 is CASRQGMGNTIYF. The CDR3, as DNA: TGTGCCAGCAGGCAGGGCATGGGAAACACCATATATTTT.

CDR3 region: CASRRTADSNQPQHF. The CDR3 DNA is TGTGCCAGCAGAAGGACAGCCGATAGCAATCAGCCCCAGCATTTT. This chain joins TRBV6-6 and TRBJ1-5, with D maybe TRBD1 (6 bases). Trimming left V 6 bases short and J 0 bases short, with 12 bases between. The CDR3 consists of 15 residues. Germline V gene data show CDR1 as MNHNY and CDR2 as SVGAGI (reference sequence).

The CDR3 DNA sequence: TGTGCCAGCAGTCCGACAGGGGCGACTGAAGCTTTCTTT. Translating gives CASSPTGATEAFF. This sequence joins TRBV6-5 and TRBJ1-1; TRBD1 agrees at 8 bases. The CDR3 has 13 residues. With V trimmed by 5 bases and J by 5 bases, 4 bases remained unmatched. Looked up from germline, CDR1 is MNHEY and CDR2 is SVGAGI.

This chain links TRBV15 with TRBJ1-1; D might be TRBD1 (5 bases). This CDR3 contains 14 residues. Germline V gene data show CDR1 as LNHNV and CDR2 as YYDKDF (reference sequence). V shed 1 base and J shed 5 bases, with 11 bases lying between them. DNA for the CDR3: TGTGCCACCAGCAGAGGTAAGAAGGGGACTGAAGCTTTCTTT. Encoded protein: CATSRGKKGTEAFF.

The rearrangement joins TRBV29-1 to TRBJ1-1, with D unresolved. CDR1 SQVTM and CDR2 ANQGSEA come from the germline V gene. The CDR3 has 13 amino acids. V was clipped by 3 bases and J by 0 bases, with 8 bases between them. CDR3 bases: TGCAGCGTTGATAACAGTATGAACACTGAAGCTTTCTTT. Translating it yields CSVDNSMNTEAFF.

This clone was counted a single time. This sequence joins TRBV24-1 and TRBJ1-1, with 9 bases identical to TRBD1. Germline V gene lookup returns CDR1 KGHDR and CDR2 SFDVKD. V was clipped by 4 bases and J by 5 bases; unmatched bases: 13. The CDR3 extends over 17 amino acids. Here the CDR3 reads CATSEGRTGVITTEAFF. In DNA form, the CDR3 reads TGTGCCACCAGTGAGGGTCGGACAGGGGTTATAACAACTGAAGCTTTCTTT.

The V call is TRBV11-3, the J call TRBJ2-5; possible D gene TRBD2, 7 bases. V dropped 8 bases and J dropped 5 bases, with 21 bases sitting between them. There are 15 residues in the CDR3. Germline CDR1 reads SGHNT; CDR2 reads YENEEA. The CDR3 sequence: CASSFGGGAEETQYF. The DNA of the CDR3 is TGTGCCAGCTCTTTTGGGGGGGGCGCAGAGGAGACCCAGTACTTC.

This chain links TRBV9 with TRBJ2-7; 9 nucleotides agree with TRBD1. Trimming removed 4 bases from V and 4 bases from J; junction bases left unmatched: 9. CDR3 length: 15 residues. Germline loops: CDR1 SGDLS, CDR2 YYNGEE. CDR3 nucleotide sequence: TGTGCCAGCAGCTCCCCCGGGACAGGGCTGTACGAGCAGTACTTC. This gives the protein CASSSPGTGLYEQYF.

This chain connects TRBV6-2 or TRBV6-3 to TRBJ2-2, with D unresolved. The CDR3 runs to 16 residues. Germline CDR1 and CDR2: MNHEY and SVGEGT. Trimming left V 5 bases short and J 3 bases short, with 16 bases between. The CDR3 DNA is TGTGCCAGCAGTCCCTTGGGCCTGCGTGACACCGGGGAGCTGTTTTTT. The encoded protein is CASSPLGLRDTGELFF.

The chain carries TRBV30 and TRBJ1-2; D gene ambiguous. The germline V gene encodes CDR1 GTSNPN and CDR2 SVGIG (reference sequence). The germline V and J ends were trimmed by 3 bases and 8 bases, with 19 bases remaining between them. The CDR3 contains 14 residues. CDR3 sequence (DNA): TGTGCCTGGAGGGCACCGGGGAGCGCTGGGGGCTACACCTTC. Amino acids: CAWRAPGSAGGYTF.

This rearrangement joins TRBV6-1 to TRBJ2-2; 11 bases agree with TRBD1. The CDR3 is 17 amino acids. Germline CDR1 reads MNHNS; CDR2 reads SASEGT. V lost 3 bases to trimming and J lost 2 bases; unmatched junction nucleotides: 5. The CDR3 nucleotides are TGTGCCAGCAGTGACTGGACAGGGGGCGTTAACACCGGGGAGCTGTTTTTT. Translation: CASSDWTGGVNTGELFF.

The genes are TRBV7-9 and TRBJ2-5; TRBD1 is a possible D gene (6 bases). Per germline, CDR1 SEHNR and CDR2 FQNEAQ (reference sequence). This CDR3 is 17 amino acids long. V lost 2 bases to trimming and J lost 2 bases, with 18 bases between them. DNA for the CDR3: TGTGCCAGCAGCTTAAGGCCCCGGGACACCTTACAAGAGACCCAGTACTTC. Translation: CASSLRPRDTLQETQYF.

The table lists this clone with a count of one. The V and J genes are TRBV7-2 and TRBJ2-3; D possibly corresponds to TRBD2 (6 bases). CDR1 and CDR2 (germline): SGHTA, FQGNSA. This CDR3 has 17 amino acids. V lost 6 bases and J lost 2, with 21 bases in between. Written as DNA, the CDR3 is TGTGCCAGCAGTCGACGGGACTCCTGGTCAATCACAGATACGCAGTATTTT. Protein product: CASSRRDSWSITDTQYF.

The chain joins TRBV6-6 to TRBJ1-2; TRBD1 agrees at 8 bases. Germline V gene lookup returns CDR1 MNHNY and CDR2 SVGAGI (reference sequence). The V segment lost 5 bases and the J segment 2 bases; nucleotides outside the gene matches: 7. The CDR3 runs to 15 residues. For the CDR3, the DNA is TGTGCCAGCAGTGACCAGACAGGGGACAACTATGGCTACACCTTC. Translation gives CASSDQTGDNYGYTF.

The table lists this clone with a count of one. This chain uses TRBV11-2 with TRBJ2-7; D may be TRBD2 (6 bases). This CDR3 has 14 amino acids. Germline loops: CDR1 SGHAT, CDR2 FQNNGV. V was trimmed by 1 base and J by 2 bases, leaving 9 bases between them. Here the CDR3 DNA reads TGTGCCAGCAGCTTAGTAGCGGAAGCCTACGAGCAGTACTTC. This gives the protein CASSLVAEAYEQYF.

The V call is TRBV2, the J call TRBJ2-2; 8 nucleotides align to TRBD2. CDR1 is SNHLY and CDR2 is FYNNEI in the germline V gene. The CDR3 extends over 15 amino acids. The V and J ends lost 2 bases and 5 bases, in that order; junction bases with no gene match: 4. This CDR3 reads CASSELAGGTGELFF. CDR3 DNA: TGTGCCAGCAGTGAACTTGCGGGGGGAACCGGGGAGCTGTTTTTT.

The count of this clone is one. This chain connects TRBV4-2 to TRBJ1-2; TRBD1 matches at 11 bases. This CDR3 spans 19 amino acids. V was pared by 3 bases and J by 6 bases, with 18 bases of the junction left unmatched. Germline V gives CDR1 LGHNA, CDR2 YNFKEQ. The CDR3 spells CASSQVERAPGQGGDGYTF. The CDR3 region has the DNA TGTGCCAGCAGCCAGGTCGAGAGGGCTCCGGGACAGGGGGGAGATGGCTACACCTTC.

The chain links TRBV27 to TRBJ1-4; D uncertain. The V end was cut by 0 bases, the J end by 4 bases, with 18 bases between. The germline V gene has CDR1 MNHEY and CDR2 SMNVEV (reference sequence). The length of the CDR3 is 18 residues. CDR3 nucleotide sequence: TGTGCCAGCAGTTTATCTTACACTAGCGGGGTTCTTAATGAAAAACTGTTTTTT. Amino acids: CASSLSYTSGVLNEKLFF.

CDR3 DNA: TGTGCCAGCAGTTACTCTATCGGGACAGGACGATATAGCAATCAGCCCCAGCATTTT. This gives the protein CASSYSIGTGRYSNQPQHF. The chain carries TRBV6-2 or TRBV6-3 and TRBJ1-5; 8 bases line up with TRBD1. Germline V CDR1 and CDR2: MNHEY, SVGEGT. The CDR3 totals 19 residues. After removal of 0 bases from V and 0 bases from J, the junction contained 10 bases not matched to a gene.